The 14 T cell receptor beta chains in this list originate from one sample, sequenced in a study of shared clonotypes between healthy human individuals. Method: immunoSEQ multiplex PCR; TCRdb's copy keeps in-frame clones and lacks some. The sample records around 2,000,000 clones, roughly 94% being singletons. The sample was naive CD4+ T cells sorted from blood. Noted subset: CD45RA+ positively selected. Receptors were obtained from a man aged 18-30 years in good health.

The chain combines TRBV18 with TRBJ2-3, with a weak D call TRBD2 (6 bases). Germline CDR1 and CDR2: KGHSH and LQKENI. The germline V and J ends were trimmed by 3 bases and 4 bases, with 14 bases remaining between them. This CDR3 has 15 amino acids. The CDR3 DNA reads as TGTGCCAGCTCACCGTTAGTAGGAGGGGCAGATACGCAGTATTTT. It is translated as CASSPLVGGADTQYF.

Here the CDR3 DNA reads TGCGCCAGCAGCTTAGGAGGGGAGGCATACTACGAGCAGTACTTC. Amino acid sequence: CASSLGGEAYYEQYF. The chain carries TRBV5-1 and TRBJ2-7; weak D call: TRBD2 (6 bases). Deletions cut 2 bases from V and 3 bases from J, with 15 bases between. This CDR3 spans 15 amino acids. In germline, CDR1 is SGHRS, CDR2 YFSETQ.

The chain links TRBV12-2 to TRBJ1-1; the table's D call TRBD1 went unverified against the DNA. TRBV12-2 is noted as a pseudogene. The CDR3 is 16 residues long. In DNA form, the CDR3 reads TGTGCAAGTCGCTTGGCAGAAAGGGACAGCAATCGAGAAGCTTTCTTT. Its protein product is CASRLAERDSNREAFF.

The chain carries TRBV11-2 and TRBJ2-1; possible D gene TRBD1, 6 bases. The CDR3 is made up of 16 amino acids. V was pared by 5 bases and J by 4 bases, with 18 bases between. CDR1 and CDR2 from the germline V gene are SGHAT and FQNNGV. The CDR3 region has the DNA TGTGCCAGCAGCAGATTACAGGGTATGCGATACAATGAGCAGTTCTTC. It is translated as CASSRLQGMRYNEQFF.

The rearrangement links TRBV7-3 to TRBJ1-3, with 7 bases matching TRBD1. Germline values: CDR1 SGHTA, CDR2 FQGTGA. V was clipped by 3 bases and J by 2 bases; unmatched bases: 4. The CDR3 covers 15 residues. CDR3 in amino acids: CASSFQTGTGNTIYF. CDR3 bases: TGTGCCAGCAGCTTTCAGACAGGGACTGGAAACACCATATATTTT.

The chain carries TRBV7-9 and TRBJ1-6; TRBD1 matches at 7 bases. Unmatched junction bases numbered 2, after V lost 3 bases and J lost 6 bases. The CDR3 consists of 14 residues. Looked up from germline, CDR1 is SEHNR and CDR2 is FQNEAQ (reference sequence). CDR3 nucleotide sequence: TGTGCCAGCAGCTTGGACAGGACTAATTCACCCCTCCACTTT. This encodes CASSLDRTNSPLHF.

The chain combines TRBV7-9 with TRBJ2-7; D is undetermined. V lost 1 base to trimming and J lost 6 bases, with 13 bases between them. The germline CDR1 and CDR2 sequences are SEHNR and FQNEAQ (reference sequence). This CDR3 comprises 14 residues. The CDR3 nucleotides read TGTGCCAGCAGCTTAGACTTCAGAGGTCGCGAGCAGTACTTC. It specifies CASSLDFRGREQYF.

The gene calls are TRBV5-1 and TRBJ1-2; weak D call: TRBD1 (5 bases). This CDR3 spans 15 amino acids. Per germline, CDR1 SGHRS and CDR2 YFSETQ. The V gene lost 3 bases and the J gene lost 7 bases, with 19 bases spanning the gap. The CDR3 DNA is TGCGCCAGCAGCTACTACCGGGACGGTCAGGGTGGCTACACCTTC. This codes for CASSYYRDGQGGYTF.

The chain couples TRBV5-3 to TRBJ1-2; D remains ambiguous. TRBV5-3 carries the ORF label, with uncertain function. The V end lost 0 bases, the J end lost 1 base, and 10 bases lay between the germline ends. This CDR3 has 15 amino acids. The CDR3 loop is CARSLVLERNYGYTF. CDR3 bases: TGTGCCAGAAGCTTGGTACTGGAGCGTAACTATGGCTACACCTTC.

This clone showed up just once. At one end the junction does not follow the germline gene, possibly because of a read error. The CDR3 protein is CASSLMNAEAFF. In nucleotides, the CDR3 is TGTGCCAGCAGCCTCATGAACGCTGAAGCTTTCTTT. The chain joins TRBV4-2 to TRBJ1-1; no firm D call. This CDR3 is 12 amino acids long. CDR1 and CDR2 (germline): LGHNA, YNFKEQ.

The chain employs TRBV5-1 and TRBJ1-4; 9 bases are shared with TRBD1. This CDR3 has 15 residues. Germline CDR1 and CDR2: SGHRS and YFSETQ. The V and J ends lost 3 bases and 7 bases, in that order; junction bases with no gene match: 7. CDR3 nucleotides: TGCGCCAGCAGCTCCTCGACAGGGGGGAGTGAAAAACTGTTTTTT. Residues: CASSSSTGGSEKLFF.

Concerning this clone: At the DNA level, this CDR3 is encoded by other sequences in the same sample as well. V and J are TRBV2 and TRBJ2-5; TRBD1 matches 7 bases. With 7 bases clipped from V and 2 bases from J, the junction kept 1 base outside the gene matches. Germline CDR1 reads SNHLY; CDR2 reads FYNNEI. The CDR3 covers 12 residues. The CDR3 nucleotides are TGTGCCAGCAAGGGACAGCAAGAGACCCAGTACTTC. Protein sequence: CASKGQQETQYF.

This clone was counted once. The CDR3 spells CASMEAGRDTQYF. The CDR3 DNA follows: TGTGCCAGTATGGAAGCGGGAAGGGATACGCAGTATTTT. This chain connects TRBV19 to TRBJ2-3; 7 bases agree with TRBD2. The CDR3 runs to 13 residues. Germline-derived CDR1 and CDR2 are LNHDA and SQIVND (reference sequence). Losses at the gene ends were 7 bases for V and 6 bases for J; bases not matched to a gene: 7.

The J gene is TRBJ2-4, the V gene TRBV25-1; D tentatively fits TRBD1 or TRBD2 (5 bases each). Germline-derived CDR1 and CDR2 are MGHDK and SYGVNS. V was pared by 1 base and J by 7 bases, with 14 bases between. The CDR3 spans 15 residues. The CDR3 nucleotides read TGTGCCAGCAGTGAATGGTTGGGGGACCTGAACATTCAGTACTTC. This encodes CASSEWLGDLNIQYF.